The 18 T cell receptor beta chains reported below all come from one sample, sequenced in a study of OX40 agonist ivuxolimab in advanced cancers. Profiled with immunoSEQ multiplex PCR; TCRdb holds only in-frame clones, not every one. The sample has about 66,000 clones, 75% to 90% seen once. Source: CD4+ or CD8+ T cells sorted from blood, taken in a trial of the OX40 agonist ivuxolimab. These TCRs come from an adult with an advanced solid tumor such as melanoma, head and neck, liver or kidney cancer.

V gene TRBV5-1 combines with J gene TRBJ1-3; D remains unclear. The CDR3 extends over 16 amino acids. V lost 0 bases, J lost 0 bases, and 10 bases lay in between. Germline values: CDR1 SGHRS, CDR2 YFSETQ. CDR3 nucleotide sequence: TGCGCCAGCAGCTTGGGGGCTACAGACTCTGGAAACACCATATATTTT. This translates into CASSLGATDSGNTIYF.

The CDR3 here is CAWSVLAGENNEQFF. The CDR3 DNA is TGTGCCTGGAGTGTACTAGCGGGAGAGAACAATGAGCAGTTCTTC. This sequence joins TRBV30 and TRBJ2-1, with 11 positions matching TRBD2. J gave up 5 bases and V 0 bases, and 3 bases lay outside the gene matches. There are 15 residues in the CDR3. Germline CDR1 reads GTSNPN; CDR2 reads SVGIG (reference sequence).

This rearrangement joins TRBV19 to TRBJ1-1; perhaps TRBD1 as D (5 bases). The V end lost 8 bases, the J end lost 3 bases, and 16 bases lay between the germline ends. Germline V gene sequence: CDR1 LNHDA, CDR2 SQIVND (reference sequence). This CDR3 contains 14 residues. The CDR3 coding sequence is TGTGCCAGTCTACTGACAGAGACTCACACTGAAGCTTTCTTT. Its translation is CASLLTETHTEAFF. Together with reference TRBV19 and TRBJ1-1, the CDR3 gives the full variable domain: DGGITQSPKYLFRKEGQNVTLSCEQNLNHDAMYWYRQDPGQGLRLIYYSQIVNDFQKGDIAEGYSVSREKKESFPLTVTSAQKNPTAFYLCASLLTETHTEAFFGQGTRLTVV.

The chain combines TRBV12-5 with TRBJ1-6; 7 nucleotides align to TRBD1. V trimming: 5 bases; J trimming: 14 bases; junction bases outside the gene matches: 18. Germline V gene sequence: CDR1 LGHNT, CDR2 FRNRAP. This CDR3 spans 16 amino acids. CDR3 sequence: CASGNLGQSGRATLHF. CDR3 DNA: TGTGCTAGTGGTAACCTGGGACAGTCGGGTCGAGCCACCCTCCACTTT.

The rearrangement links TRBV9 to TRBJ1-2, with D perhaps TRBD1 (6 bases). There are 14 residues in the CDR3. Per germline, CDR1 SGDLS and CDR2 YYNGEE. Trimming stripped 0 bases from V and 5 bases from J, with 11 bases between. The CDR3 sequence: CASSVARGQYGYTF. The DNA for the CDR3 is TGTGCCAGCAGCGTAGCTCGTGGACAGTATGGCTACACCTTC. The whole variable domain, filled in from reference TRBV9 and TRBJ1-2, reads DSGVTQTPKHLITATGQRVTLRCSPRSGDLSVYWYQQSLDQGLQFLIQYYNGEERAKGNILERFSAQQFPDLHSELNLSSLELGDSALYFCASSVARGQYGYTFGSGTRLTVV.

The chain joins TRBV7-3 to TRBJ2-7; TRBD1 aligns across 7 bases. Germline-derived CDR1 and CDR2 are SGHTA and FQGTGA. J was trimmed by 6 bases and V by 4 bases; bases with no gene match: 12. This CDR3 is built from 15 residues. CDR3 in DNA: TGTGCCAGCAGCTCCTTCGGGACAAACAGGGGCGAGCAGTACTTC. Translating it yields CASSSFGTNRGEQYF.

This clone appeared once. The V call is TRBV4-3, the J call TRBJ1-3, with no clear D. Germline lookup yields CDR1 LGHNA and CDR2 YSLEER. The CDR3 loop spans 14 amino acids. V shed 1 base and J shed 0 bases, with 4 bases lying between them. The CDR3, as DNA: TGCGCCAGCAGCCAAGTCCCCTCTGGAAACACCATATATTTT. This gives the protein CASSQVPSGNTIYF.

The chain recombines TRBV5-1 with TRBJ1-3, with 8 bases lining up with TRBD1. J gave up 11 bases and V 0 bases, and 10 bases lay outside the gene matches. The CDR3 sequence is 15 residues long. Per the germline V gene, CDR1 is SGHRS and CDR2 is YFSETQ. The CDR3 bases are TGCGCCAGCAGCTTGGCCGGGTCAGGGGGCGACCCCATATATTTT. It translates to CASSLAGSGGDPIYF.

DNA for the CDR3: TGTGCCTGGAGTGTACAGGGACCGCGTTCCAGCAATCAGCCCCAGCATTTT. Its protein product is CAWSVQGPRSSNQPQHF. This chain joins TRBV30 and TRBJ1-5; TRBD1 might be the D (6 bases). Per the germline V gene, CDR1 is GTSNPN and CDR2 is SVGIG (reference sequence). Trimming removed 0 bases at V and 1 base at J, with 16 bases between. This CDR3 is 17 amino acids long.

J is TRBJ2-5 and V is TRBV5-4, with TRBD2 as a possible D gene (6 bases). The CDR3 has 17 amino acids. The germline CDR1 and CDR2 sequences are SGHNT and YYREEE (reference sequence). V was trimmed by 3 bases and J by 5 bases, leaving 23 bases between them. CDR3 amino acids: CASSWGDNGASQETQYF. In DNA, the CDR3 is TGTGCCAGCAGCTGGGGGGATAACGGGGCGAGCCAGGAGACCCAGTACTTC. Looking up the rest from reference TRBV5-4 and TRBJ2-5 gives the full variable domain: ETGVTQSPTHLIKTRGQQVTLRCSSQSGHNTVSWYQQALGQGPQFIFQYYREEENGRGNFPPRFSGLQFPNYSSELNVNALELDDSALYLCASSWGDNGASQETQYFGPGTRLLVL.

The V call is TRBV2, the J call TRBJ1-2; the D gene is possibly TRBD1 (5 bases). CDR1 is SNHLY, CDR2 FYNNEI, per germline. V dropped 5 bases and J dropped 2 bases, with 15 bases sitting between them. The length of the CDR3 is 15 residues. In DNA, the CDR3 is TGTGCCAGCAGTCCGGGAGGGACCGAAAACTATGGCTACACCTTC. Protein: CASSPGGTENYGYTF.

The chain joins TRBV7-3 to TRBJ2-2; 11 bases fit TRBD2. This CDR3 is 15 amino acids long. CDR1 SGHTA and CDR2 FQGTGA come from the germline V gene. With 4 bases clipped from V and 6 bases from J, the junction kept 4 bases outside the gene matches. CDR3 nucleotides: TGTGCCAGCAGCTCCATGACTAGCGGGGCCGGGGAGCTGTTTTTT. This translates into CASSSMTSGAGELFF.

This sequence joins TRBV19 and TRBJ1-4; 7 bases agree with TRBD1. CDR3 size: 14 residues. V trimming: 6 bases; J trimming: 8 bases; junction bases outside the gene matches: 9. Per germline, CDR1 LNHDA and CDR2 SQIVND (reference sequence). Written as DNA, the CDR3 is TGTGCCAGTAGAAGACAGGGATATGCGGAAAAACTGTTTTTT. Protein sequence: CASRRQGYAEKLFF.

The rearrangement links TRBV18 to TRBJ2-1; 9 nucleotides align to TRBD2. CDR1 is KGHSH and CDR2 is LQKENI in the germline V gene. This CDR3 has 19 residues. The junction had 18 bases not matched to a gene; V was cut back by 3 bases and J by 6 bases. This chain's CDR3 is CASSPSSGAGGRVVNEQFF. DNA of the CDR3: TGTGCCAGCTCACCCTCCTCTGGGGCGGGAGGGCGCGTGGTCAATGAGCAGTTCTTC.

The chain links TRBV27 to TRBJ2-7; 12 positions match TRBD2. Germline CDR1 reads MNHEY; CDR2 reads SMNVEV (reference sequence). Trimming removed 6 bases from V and 3 bases from J; junction bases left unmatched: 9. The CDR3 has 16 amino acids. The CDR3 is CASRGLLLAGGYEQYF. Here the CDR3 DNA reads TGTGCCAGCAGAGGCCTCTTACTAGCGGGAGGCTACGAGCAGTACTTC.

The chain combines TRBV5-6 with TRBJ2-3; a weak D match, TRBD2 (6 bases). The germline CDR1 and CDR2 sequences are SGHDT and YYEEEE. V shed 4 bases and J shed 4 bases, with 13 bases lying between them. There are 14 residues in the CDR3. CDR3 nucleotide sequence: TGTGCCAGCAGCCGGAGGGTCGTTTCAGATACGCAGTATTTT. Protein product: CASSRRVVSDTQYF.

The rearrangement links TRBV9 to TRBJ2-5; TRBD2 aligns across 7 bases. This CDR3 region has 17 residues. Per germline, CDR1 SGDLS and CDR2 YYNGEE. The V segment lost 0 bases and the J segment 3 bases; nucleotides outside the gene matches: 11. CDR3: CASSVGGSGKGKETQYF. Written as DNA, the CDR3 is TGTGCCAGCAGCGTAGGGGGGAGCGGGAAGGGAAAAGAGACCCAGTACTTC. Together with reference TRBV9 and TRBJ2-5, the CDR3 gives the full variable domain: DSGVTQTPKHLITATGQRVTLRCSPRSGDLSVYWYQQSLDQGLQFLIQYYNGEERAKGNILERFSAQQFPDLHSELNLSSLELGDSALYFCASSVGGSGKGKETQYFGPGTRLLVL.

The rearrangement joins TRBV5-1 to TRBJ1-1, with a tentative D call TRBD1 (5 bases). Germline V gives CDR1 SGHRS, CDR2 YFSETQ. V shed 4 bases and J shed 0 bases, with 16 bases lying between them. The CDR3 has 16 amino acids. CDR3 region: CASSTGLGGLNTEAFF. The CDR3, as DNA: TGCGCCAGCAGCACCGGACTTGGGGGACTGAACACTGAAGCTTTCTTT.